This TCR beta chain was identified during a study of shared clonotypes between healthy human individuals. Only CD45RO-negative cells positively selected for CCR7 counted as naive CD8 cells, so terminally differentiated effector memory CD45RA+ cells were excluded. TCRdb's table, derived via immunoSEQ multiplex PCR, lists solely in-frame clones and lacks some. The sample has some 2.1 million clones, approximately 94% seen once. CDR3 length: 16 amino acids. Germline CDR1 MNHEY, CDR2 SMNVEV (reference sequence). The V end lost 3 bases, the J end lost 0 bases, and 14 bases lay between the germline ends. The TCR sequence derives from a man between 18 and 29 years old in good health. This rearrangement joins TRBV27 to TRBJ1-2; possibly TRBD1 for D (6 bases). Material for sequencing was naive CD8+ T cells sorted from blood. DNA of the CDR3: TGTGCCAGCAGTTTCGGAACGGGACACGCTAACTATGGCTACACCTTC. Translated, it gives CASSFGTGHANYGYTF.